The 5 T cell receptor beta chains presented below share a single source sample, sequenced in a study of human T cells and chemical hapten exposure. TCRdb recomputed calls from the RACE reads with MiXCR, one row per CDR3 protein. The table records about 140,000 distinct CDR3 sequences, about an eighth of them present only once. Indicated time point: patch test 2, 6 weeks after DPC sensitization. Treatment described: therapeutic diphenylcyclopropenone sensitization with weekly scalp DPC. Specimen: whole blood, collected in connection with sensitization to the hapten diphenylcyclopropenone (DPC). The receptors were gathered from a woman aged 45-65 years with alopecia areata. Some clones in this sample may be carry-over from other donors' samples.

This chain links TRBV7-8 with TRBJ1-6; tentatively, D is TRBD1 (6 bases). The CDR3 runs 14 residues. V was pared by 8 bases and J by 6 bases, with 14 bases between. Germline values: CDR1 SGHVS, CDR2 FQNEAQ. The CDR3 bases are TGTGCCAGCCTTCATGGGGGCGGTAATTCACCCCTCCACTTT. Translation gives CASLHGGGNSPLHF.

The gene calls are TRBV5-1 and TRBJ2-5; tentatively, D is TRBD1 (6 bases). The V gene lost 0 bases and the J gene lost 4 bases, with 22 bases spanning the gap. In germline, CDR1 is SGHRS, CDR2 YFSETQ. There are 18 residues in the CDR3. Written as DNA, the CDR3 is TGCGCCAGCAGCTTGGCCGGTATCTCCAGGGGTGTTGGAGAGACCCAGTACTTC. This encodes CASSLAGISRGVGETQYF.

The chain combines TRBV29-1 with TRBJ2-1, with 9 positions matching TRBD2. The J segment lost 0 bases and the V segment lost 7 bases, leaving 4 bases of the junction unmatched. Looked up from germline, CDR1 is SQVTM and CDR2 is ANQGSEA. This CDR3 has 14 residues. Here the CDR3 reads CSGLAGASYNEQFF. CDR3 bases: TGCAGCGGGTTAGCGGGGGCCTCCTACAATGAGCAGTTCTTC.

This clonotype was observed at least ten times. CDR3: CSGGSGTGAGETQYF. DNA of the CDR3: TGCAGCGGCGGATCCGGGACAGGGGCTGGGGAGACCCAGTACTTC. The chain combines TRBV29-1 with TRBJ2-5; 10 positions match TRBD1. Trimming cost V 7 bases and J 5 bases; bases outside gene matches: 13. The CDR3 runs 15 residues. The germline gives CDR1 SQVTM, CDR2 ANQGSEA. Using reference TRBV29-1 and TRBJ2-5 for the parts outside the CDR3, the full variable domain is SAVISQKPSRDICQRGTSLTIQCQVDSQVTMMFWYRQQPGQSLTLIATANQGSEATYESGFVIDKFPISRPNLTFSTLTVSNMSPEDSSIYLCSGGSGTGAGETQYFGPGTRLLVL.

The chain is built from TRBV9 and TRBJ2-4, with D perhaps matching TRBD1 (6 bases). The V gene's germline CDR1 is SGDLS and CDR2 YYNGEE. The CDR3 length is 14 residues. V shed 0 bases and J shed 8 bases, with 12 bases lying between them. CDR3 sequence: CASSVDREGDIQYF. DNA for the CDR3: TGTGCCAGCAGCGTAGACAGGGAAGGGGACATTCAGTACTTC.